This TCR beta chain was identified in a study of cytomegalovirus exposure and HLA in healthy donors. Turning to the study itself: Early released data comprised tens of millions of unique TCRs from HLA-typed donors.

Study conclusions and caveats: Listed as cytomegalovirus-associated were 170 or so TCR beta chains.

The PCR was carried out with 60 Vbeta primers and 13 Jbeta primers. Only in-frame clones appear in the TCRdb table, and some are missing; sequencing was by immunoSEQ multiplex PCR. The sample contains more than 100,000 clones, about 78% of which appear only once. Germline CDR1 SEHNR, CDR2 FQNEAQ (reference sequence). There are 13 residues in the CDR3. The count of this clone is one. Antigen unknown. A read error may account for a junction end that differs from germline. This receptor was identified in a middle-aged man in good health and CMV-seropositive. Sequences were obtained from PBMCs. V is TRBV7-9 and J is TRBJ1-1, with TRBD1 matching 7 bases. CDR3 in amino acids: CSSSTRQGTEAFF. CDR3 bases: TGTTCCAGCAGCACCCGACAGGGCACTGAAGCTTTCTTT.